What follows is one TCR beta chain and its context. The antigen remains unidentified. In the PCR, 60 Vbeta and 13 Jbeta primers were used. The data were produced by immunoSEQ multiplex PCR, yet TCRdb's version contains in-frame clones alone and is incomplete. The data contain some 110,000 clones, over 80% of them singletons. This CDR3 is 16 amino acids long. Germline V lookup: CDR1 SGHVS, CDR2 FQNEAQ. J lost 2 bases, V lost 1 base, and 5 bases had no gene match. The data belong to a study of cytomegalovirus exposure and HLA in healthy donors. Across the whole study: Of the donors genotyped, a few hundred in all, about 82% fell in the Caucasian-associated ancestry cluster. Notes on the study in general: Several of the most significant clusters appeared, in a later analysis, to be linked to common viral pathogens.

Specimen: PBMCs. This clonotype was obtained from a man in his late teens or twenties in good health and CMV-seronegative. The chain is built from TRBV7-8 and TRBJ2-1; 7 bases match TRBD2. The CDR3 protein is CASSLGAGIPYNEQFF. Written as DNA, the CDR3 is TGTGCCAGCAGCTTAGGAGCGGGGATACCCTACAATGAGCAGTTCTTC.